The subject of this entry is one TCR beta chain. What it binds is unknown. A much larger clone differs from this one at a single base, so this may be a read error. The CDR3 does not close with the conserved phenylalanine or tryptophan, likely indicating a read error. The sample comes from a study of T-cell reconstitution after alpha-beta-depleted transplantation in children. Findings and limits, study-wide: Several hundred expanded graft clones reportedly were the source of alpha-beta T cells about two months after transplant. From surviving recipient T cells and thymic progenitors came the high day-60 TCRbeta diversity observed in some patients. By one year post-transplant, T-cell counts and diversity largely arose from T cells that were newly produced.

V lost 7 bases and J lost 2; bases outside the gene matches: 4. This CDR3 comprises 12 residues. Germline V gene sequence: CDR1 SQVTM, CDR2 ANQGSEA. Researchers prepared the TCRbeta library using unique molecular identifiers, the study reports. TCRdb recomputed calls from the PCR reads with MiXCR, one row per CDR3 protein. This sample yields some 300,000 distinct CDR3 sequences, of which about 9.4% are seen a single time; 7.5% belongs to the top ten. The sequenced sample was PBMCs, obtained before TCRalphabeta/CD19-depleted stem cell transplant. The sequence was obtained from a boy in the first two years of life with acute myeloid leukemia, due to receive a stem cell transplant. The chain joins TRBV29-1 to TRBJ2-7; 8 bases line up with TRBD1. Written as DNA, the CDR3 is TGCAGCGCCCGGACAGGGCCCTACGAGCAGTACTAC. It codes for CSARTGPYEQYY.